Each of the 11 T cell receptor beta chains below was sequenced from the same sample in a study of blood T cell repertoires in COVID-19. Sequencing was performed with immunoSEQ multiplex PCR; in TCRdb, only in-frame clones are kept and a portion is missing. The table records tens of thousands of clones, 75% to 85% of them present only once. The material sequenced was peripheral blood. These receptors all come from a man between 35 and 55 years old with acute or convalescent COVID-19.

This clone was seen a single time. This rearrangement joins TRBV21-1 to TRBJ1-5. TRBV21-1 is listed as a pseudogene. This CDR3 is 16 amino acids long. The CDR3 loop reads CASSKAQDGGYQPQHF. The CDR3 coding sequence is TGTGCCAGCAGCAAAGCCCAAGACGGAGGGTATCAGCCCCAGCATTTT.

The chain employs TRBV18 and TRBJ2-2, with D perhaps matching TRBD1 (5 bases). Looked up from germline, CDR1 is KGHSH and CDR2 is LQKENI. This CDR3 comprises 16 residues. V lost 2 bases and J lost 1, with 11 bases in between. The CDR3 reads CASSPSFGQNTGELFF. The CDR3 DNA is TGTGCCAGCTCACCAAGCTTTGGACAGAACACCGGGGAGCTGTTTTTT.

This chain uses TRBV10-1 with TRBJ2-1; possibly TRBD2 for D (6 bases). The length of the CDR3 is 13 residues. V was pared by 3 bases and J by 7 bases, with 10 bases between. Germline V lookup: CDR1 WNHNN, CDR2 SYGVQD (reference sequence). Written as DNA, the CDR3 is TGCGCCAGCAGTGACCCGGGGAGGAATGAGCAGTTCTTC. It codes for CASSDPGRNEQFF.

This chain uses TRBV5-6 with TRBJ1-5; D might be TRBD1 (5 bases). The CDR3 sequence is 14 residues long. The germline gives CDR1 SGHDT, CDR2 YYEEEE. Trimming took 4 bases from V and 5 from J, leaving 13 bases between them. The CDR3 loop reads CASSLRTSDQPQHF. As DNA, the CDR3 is TGTGCCAGCAGCCTCCGGACATCGGATCAGCCCCAGCATTTT.

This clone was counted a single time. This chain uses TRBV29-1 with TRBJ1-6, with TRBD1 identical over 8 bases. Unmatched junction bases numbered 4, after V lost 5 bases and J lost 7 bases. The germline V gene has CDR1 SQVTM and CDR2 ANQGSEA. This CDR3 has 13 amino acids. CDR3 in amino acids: CSVSRDRNSPLHF. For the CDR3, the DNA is TGCAGCGTTTCGAGGGACAGGAATTCACCCCTCCACTTT.

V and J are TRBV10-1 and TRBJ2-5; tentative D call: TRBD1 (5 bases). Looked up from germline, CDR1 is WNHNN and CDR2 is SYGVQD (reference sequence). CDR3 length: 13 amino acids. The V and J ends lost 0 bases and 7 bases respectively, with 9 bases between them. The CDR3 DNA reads TGCGCCAGCAGTGAGTCGGGGCTGAGGACCCAGTACTTC. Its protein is CASSESGLRTQYF.

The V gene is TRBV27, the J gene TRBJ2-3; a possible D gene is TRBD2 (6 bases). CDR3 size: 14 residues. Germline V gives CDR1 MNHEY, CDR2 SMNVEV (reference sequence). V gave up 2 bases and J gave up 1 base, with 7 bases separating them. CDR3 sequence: CASSLRRGTDTQYF. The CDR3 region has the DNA TGTGCCAGCAGTTTAAGGAGGGGCACAGATACGCAGTATTTT.

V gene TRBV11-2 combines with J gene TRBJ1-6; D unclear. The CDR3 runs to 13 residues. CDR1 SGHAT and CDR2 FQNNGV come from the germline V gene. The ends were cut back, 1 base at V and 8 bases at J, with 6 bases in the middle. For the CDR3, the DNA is TGTGCCAGCAGCTTAGGAGCCGATTCACCCCTCCACTTT. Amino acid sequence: CASSLGADSPLHF.

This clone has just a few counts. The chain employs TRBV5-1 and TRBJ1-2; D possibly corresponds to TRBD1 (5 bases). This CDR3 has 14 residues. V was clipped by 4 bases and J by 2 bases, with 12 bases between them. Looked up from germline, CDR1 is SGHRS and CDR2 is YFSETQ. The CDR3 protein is CASSPQGHNYGYTF. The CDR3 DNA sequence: TGCGCCAGCAGCCCTCAGGGTCACAACTATGGCTACACCTTC.

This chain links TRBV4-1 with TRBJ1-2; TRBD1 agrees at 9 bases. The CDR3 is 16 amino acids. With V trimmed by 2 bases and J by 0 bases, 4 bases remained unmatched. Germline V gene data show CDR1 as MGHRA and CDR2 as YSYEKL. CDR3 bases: TGCGCCAGCAGCCAACCACAGGGGGCGGCTAACTATGGCTACACCTTC. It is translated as CASSQPQGAANYGYTF.

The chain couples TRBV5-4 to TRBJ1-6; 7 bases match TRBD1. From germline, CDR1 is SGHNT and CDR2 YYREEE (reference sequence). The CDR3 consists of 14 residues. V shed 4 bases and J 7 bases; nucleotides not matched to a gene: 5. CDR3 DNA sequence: TGTGCCAGCAGCCCCGGGACAGTCAATTCACCCCTCCACTTT. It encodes CASSPGTVNSPLHF.